The 26 T cell receptor beta chains below all came from one sample that was sequenced in a study of T cell responses to AZD1222 COVID-19 vaccine (dated by TCRdb to about 2021). The protocol used for the library was the immunoSEQ multiplex PCR assay. TCRdb limited this immuneACCESS table to in-frame rearrangements with V and J called. A share of clones is missing; checked studies link under half to unresolved V genes, and the rest is unexplained. Within this sample are 100,000 or so clones, with approximately 90% of them counted one time only. The top ten hold less than 4% of the sample. According to the study, the label for this sample's time point signals: about 28 days (+/-7) after the second vaccine dose. The sample consisted of peripheral blood, taken 28 days after the second AZD1222 dose. All receptors come from an adult who received the AZD1222 COVID-19 vaccine.

The rearrangement links TRBV25-1 to TRBJ1-1; possible D gene TRBD1, 5 bases. Trimming removed 1 base from V and 4 bases from J, with 13 bases in between. The CDR3 is made up of 15 amino acids. The germline V gene has CDR1 MGHDK and CDR2 SYGVNS. The CDR3 is CASSEFGGGTTEAFF. Written as DNA, the CDR3 is TGTGCCAGCAGTGAATTCGGGGGAGGGACCACTGAAGCTTTCTTT.

This clone was found a few times. V gene TRBV6-5 combines with J gene TRBJ1-1, with D maybe TRBD1 (6 bases). Germline CDR1 reads MNHEY; CDR2 reads SVGAGI. Trimming cost V 6 bases and J 4 bases, with 12 bases left between them. CDR3 size: 13 residues. DNA of the CDR3: TGTGCCAGCAGATACAGGGCGGGCACTGAAGCTTTCTTT. The encoded protein is CASRYRAGTEAFF.

V is TRBV19 and J is TRBJ1-1; D not certain. Trimming left V 3 bases short and J 0 bases short, with 8 bases between. In germline, CDR1 is LNHDA, CDR2 SQIVND (reference sequence). CDR3 size: 14 residues. The CDR3 nucleotides read TGTGCCAGTAGTATTCGCATGATGAACACTGAAGCTTTCTTT. It specifies CASSIRMMNTEAFF.

This clone was counted a single time. The J gene is TRBJ2-7, the V gene TRBV5-1; possibly TRBD2 for D (5 bases). The CDR3 sequence is 14 residues long. CDR1 and CDR2 (germline): SGHRS, YFSETQ. Deletions cut 0 bases from V and 5 bases from J, with 12 bases between. As DNA, the CDR3 is TGCGCCAGCAGCTTGGAGCCGGGAACGGACGAGCAGTACTTC. Translating it yields CASSLEPGTDEQYF.

As regards this clone: Here the CDR3 omits its conserved ending phenylalanine or tryptophan, so a read error is the likely source. It is unclear where the CDR3 begins or ends on the DNA, so no DNA is shown, and the CDR3 is as TCRdb lists it. This rearrangement joins TRBV2 to TRBJ1-2; whether TRBD1, the table's D call, matches the DNA was not checked. The CDR3 adds up to 11 amino acids, both ends counted. CDR1 is SNHLY, CDR2 FYNNEI, per germline. CDR3 sequence: CASSGFLGGSL.

As DNA, the CDR3 is TGTGCCAGCAGCTACGGGACCTACTACGAGCAGTACTTC. This sequence encodes CASSYGTYYEQYF. The chain carries TRBV12-3 or TRBV12-4 and TRBJ2-7, with D perhaps matching TRBD1 or TRBD2 (5 bases each). Trimming removed 6 bases at V and 3 bases at J, with 12 bases between. CDR3 size: 13 residues.

This chain links TRBV4-1 with TRBJ2-1; D unresolved. V lost 1 base, J lost 3 bases, and 10 bases lay in between. Germline V gene data show CDR1 as MGHRA and CDR2 as YSYEKL. This CDR3 spans 15 amino acids. The CDR3 region is CASSQAGLNYNEQFF. In nucleotides, the CDR3 is TGCGCCAGCAGCCAAGCCGGATTAAACTACAATGAGCAGTTCTTC.

The chain carries TRBV7-6 and TRBJ1-2; TRBD1 agrees at 8 bases. This CDR3 has 12 amino acids. V lost 11 bases, J lost 6 bases, and 8 bases stayed unmatched. Germline CDR1 SGHVS, CDR2 FNYEAQ. CDR3 in DNA: TGTGCCTGGAGAACAGGGGGTAATGGCTACACCTTC. The encoded protein is CAWRTGGNGYTF.

V is TRBV6-2 or TRBV6-3 and J is TRBJ1-2; the D is unclear. Germline loops: CDR1 MNHEY, CDR2 SVGEGT. V lost 3 bases, J lost 5 bases, and 10 bases lay in between. The CDR3 runs to 13 residues. Here the CDR3 DNA reads TGTGCCAGCAGTTATGGACGGGGATATGGCTACACCTTC. This gives the protein CASSYGRGYGYTF.

This chain connects TRBV28 to TRBJ2-1, with 7 bases fitting TRBD2. CDR3 size: 14 residues. Germline V gene lookup returns CDR1 MDHEN and CDR2 SYDVKM. Trimming removed 3 bases from V and 6 bases from J; junction bases left unmatched: 5. CDR3 sequence: CASSLGGGTNEQFF. CDR3 DNA: TGTGCCAGCAGTTTGGGGGGGGGAACCAATGAGCAGTTCTTC.

This clone has only one observation. The chain links TRBV19 to TRBJ2-3; D is ambiguous. Deletions cut 4 bases from V and 2 bases from J, with 10 bases between. From germline, CDR1 is LNHDA and CDR2 SQIVND (reference sequence). The CDR3 loop spans 14 amino acids. In nucleotides, the CDR3 is TGTGCCAGTAGTACCCAGCCACACACAGATACGCAGTATTTT. This gives the protein CASSTQPHTDTQYF. Combining the CDR3 with reference TRBV19 and TRBJ2-3 gives the whole variable domain DGGITQSPKYLFRKEGQNVTLSCEQNLNHDAMYWYRQDPGQGLRLIYYSQIVNDFQKGDIAEGYSVSREKKESFPLTVTSAQKNPTAFYLCASSTQPHTDTQYFGPGTRLTVL.

The V call is TRBV9, the J call TRBJ1-6, with 11 bases lining up with TRBD1. Germline-derived CDR1 and CDR2 are SGDLS and YYNGEE. The V gene end was trimmed by 0 bases and the J gene end by 7 bases; junction bases not matched to a gene: 3. The CDR3 has 16 amino acids. The DNA of the CDR3 is TGTGCCAGCAGCGTAGGGACAGGGGGCTACAATTCACCCCTCCACTTT. It is translated as CASSVGTGGYNSPLHF.

V is TRBV6-2 or TRBV6-3 and J is TRBJ2-1; the D is unclear. Germline V gene sequence: CDR1 MNHEY, CDR2 SVGEGT. The CDR3 covers 12 residues. The V end lost 6 bases, the J end lost 3 bases, and 6 bases lay between the germline ends. The chain's CDR3 is CASSLGYNEQFF. In DNA, the CDR3 is TGTGCCAGCAGCCTGGGCTACAATGAGCAGTTCTTC.

This sequence joins TRBV29-1 and TRBJ1-2; TRBD1 might be the D (5 bases). V lost 5 bases and J lost 6, with 13 bases in between. The CDR3 loop spans 12 amino acids. CDR1 and CDR2 from the germline V gene are SQVTM and ANQGSEA. CDR3: CSVRSQGDGYTF. The CDR3 nucleotides read TGCAGCGTTCGCTCGCAGGGCGATGGCTACACCTTC.

This rearrangement joins TRBV19 to TRBJ1-2, with TRBD1 matching over 7 bases. V shed 10 bases, J shed 0 bases, and the junction held 11 bases outside the gene matches. The germline CDR1 and CDR2 sequences are LNHDA and SQIVND (reference sequence). This CDR3 contains 15 residues. As DNA, the CDR3 is TGTGCCATCAGGGGACCGGGACAGTCTAACTATGGCTACACCTTC. Amino acids: CAIRGPGQSNYGYTF.

V usage is TRBV5-6 and J usage is TRBJ1-2, with D maybe TRBD1 (6 bases). Looked up from germline, CDR1 is SGHDT and CDR2 is YYEEEE. This CDR3 is built from 14 residues. Trimming left V 1 base short and J 4 bases short, with 11 bases between. The CDR3 DNA is TGTGCCAGCAGCTTGATCAGGGGAGGCTATGGCTACACCTTC. This codes for CASSLIRGGYGYTF.

The V gene is TRBV5-1, the J gene TRBJ1-2; 7 bases map to TRBD1. Unmatched junction bases numbered 7, after V lost 0 bases and J lost 8 bases. This CDR3 comprises 14 residues. The germline gives CDR1 SGHRS, CDR2 YFSETQ. The CDR3 nucleotides are TGCGCCAGCAGCTTGGCAGCCGACAGGGTCGGCTACACCTTC. Its protein is CASSLAADRVGYTF.

About this clone: The same CDR3 also results from other DNA sequences found in this sample. The genes are TRBV5-4 and TRBJ1-1; D gene uncertain. The ends were cut back, 1 base at V and 2 bases at J, with 6 bases in the middle. The germline CDR1 and CDR2 sequences are SGHNT and YYREEE (reference sequence). This CDR3 has 13 residues. The CDR3: CASSLPGNTEAFF. CDR3 nucleotide sequence: TGTGCCAGCAGCTTGCCGGGTAACACTGAAGCTTTCTTT.

This chain joins TRBV19 and TRBJ1-6; TRBD1 aligns across 7 bases. CDR1 is LNHDA and CDR2 is SQIVND in the germline V gene (reference sequence). With 11 bases clipped from V and 11 bases from J, the junction kept 18 bases outside the gene matches. The CDR3 consists of 15 residues. The CDR3 nucleotides are TGTGCCGGGCCACAGGGGCCGGAGAGGCGGGCACCCCTCCACTTT. This encodes CAGPQGPERRAPLHF. The variable domain in full, completed from reference TRBV19 and TRBJ1-6, reads DGGITQSPKYLFRKEGQNVTLSCEQNLNHDAMYWYRQDPGQGLRLIYYSQIVNDFQKGDIAEGYSVSREKKESFPLTVTSAQKNPTAFYLCAGPQGPERRAPLHFGNGTRLTVT.

The V call is TRBV7-3, the J call TRBJ2-7; perhaps D is TRBD1 or TRBD2 (5 bases each). Germline V gene data show CDR1 as SGHTA and CDR2 as FQGTGA. Trimming took off 6 bases at V and 4 bases at J, with 13 bases between the two ends. The CDR3 is 13 amino acids. The CDR3 nucleotides read TGTGCCAGCAGTCTAGGGGCGGGTTACGAGCAGTACTTC. Protein: CASSLGAGYEQYF.

In its sample, this clone was seen a few times. The chain uses TRBV19 and TRBJ2-7; 8 bases are shared with TRBD1. V shed 8 bases and J 4 bases; nucleotides not matched to a gene: 4. The CDR3 length is 12 residues. Germline CDR1 and CDR2: LNHDA and SQIVND (reference sequence). The CDR3 protein is CASGTGPYEQYF. The CDR3, as DNA: TGTGCCAGTGGGACAGGTCCGTACGAGCAGTACTTC.

J is TRBJ1-6 and V is TRBV7-2; 7 nucleotides line up with TRBD1. Germline CDR1 reads SGHTA; CDR2 reads FQGNSA. The junction had 4 bases not matched to a gene; V was cut back by 0 bases and J by 8 bases. This CDR3 has 15 amino acids. For the CDR3, the DNA is TGTGCCAGCAGCTTAGCGACAGGGACTTATTCACCCCTCCACTTT. Translated, it gives CASSLATGTYSPLHF.

The gene calls are TRBV4-1 and TRBJ2-2; 8 bases fit TRBD1. Trimming removed 3 bases from V and 6 bases from J; junction bases left unmatched: 0. The CDR3 totals 13 residues. Germline V gene sequence: CDR1 MGHRA, CDR2 YSYEKL. The CDR3 loop reads CASSHRGPGELFF. CDR3 sequence (DNA): TGCGCCAGCAGCCACAGGGGGCCCGGGGAGCTGTTTTTT.

V gene TRBV4-1 combines with J gene TRBJ2-7; D perhaps matches TRBD1 (6 bases). V lost 3 bases and J lost 2, with 17 bases in between. The CDR3 runs 16 residues. Germline V gene data show CDR1 as MGHRA and CDR2 as YSYEKL. The CDR3 reads CASSQATGYSAYEQYF. DNA of the CDR3: TGCGCCAGCAGCCAGGCCACAGGGTATAGCGCCTACGAGCAGTACTTC.

This sequence joins TRBV4-3 and TRBJ2-1; perhaps TRBD2 as D (5 bases). Trimming took off 0 bases at V and 5 bases at J, with 5 bases between the two ends. Germline CDR1 reads LGHNA; CDR2 reads YSLEER. The length of the CDR3 is 13 residues. CDR3 sequence reads: CASSQERDNEQFF. The CDR3 DNA reads TGCGCCAGCAGCCAAGAGCGGGACAATGAGCAGTTCTTC.

The chain links TRBV28 to TRBJ1-1; no definite D call. CDR1 and CDR2 (germline): MDHEN, SYDVKM. The CDR3 loop spans 16 amino acids. With 5 bases removed from V and 3 bases from J, the gap between germline ends came to 19 bases. CDR3: CASSLRTNPGDTEAFF. CDR3 nucleotide sequence: TGTGCCAGCAGTCTCCGGACCAACCCCGGGGACACTGAAGCTTTCTTT.